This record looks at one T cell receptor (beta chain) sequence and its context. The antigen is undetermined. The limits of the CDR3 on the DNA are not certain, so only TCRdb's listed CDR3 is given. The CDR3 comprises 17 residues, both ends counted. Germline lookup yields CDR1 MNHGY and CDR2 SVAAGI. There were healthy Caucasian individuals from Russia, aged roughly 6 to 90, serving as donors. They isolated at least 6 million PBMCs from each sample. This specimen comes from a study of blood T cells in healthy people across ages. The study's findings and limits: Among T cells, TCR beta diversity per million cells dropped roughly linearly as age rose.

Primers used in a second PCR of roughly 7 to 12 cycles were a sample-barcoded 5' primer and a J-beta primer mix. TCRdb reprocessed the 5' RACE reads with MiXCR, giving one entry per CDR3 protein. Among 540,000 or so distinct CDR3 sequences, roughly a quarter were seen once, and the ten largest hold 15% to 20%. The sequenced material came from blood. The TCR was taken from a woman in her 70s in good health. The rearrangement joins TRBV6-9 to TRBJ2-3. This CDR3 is CASSSSILAGGTDTQYF.